A selection of T cell receptor beta chains follows, all from one sample in a study of blood T cell repertoires in COVID-19. The table came from immunoSEQ multiplex PCR; TCRdb's copy has only in-frame clones and leaves some out. The sample yields over 85,000 clones, 70% to 80% seen once. The sequenced material came from peripheral blood. These receptors all come from a man in his 70s with acute or convalescent COVID-19. Each CDR3 is given with its conserved first and last residue. The D gene is left open where the match is weak. Expanded clones get a size class; other rows say once, few or many, or leave the size out.

j_gene | d_gene | v_gene | abundance | CDR3aa | CDR3nt
TRBJ2-3 | TRBD2 | TRBV27 | . | CASSFLRVAGTTDTQYF | TGTGCCAGCAGTTTCCTAAGAGTAGCGGGGACCACAGATACGCAGTATTTT
TRBJ2-7 | TRBD1 | TRBV9 | once | CASSVDPGQGGSREQYF | TGTGCCAGCAGCGTAGACCCGGGACAGGGAGGTTCACGCGAGCAGTACTTC
TRBJ1-5 | . | TRBV7-8 | few | CASSSRPDSQPQHF | TGTGCCAGCAGCTCGCGCCCAGACTCTCAGCCCCAGCATTTT
TRBJ2-3 | . | TRBV7-3 | few | CASSDSAGLSTDTQYF | TGTGCCAGCAGCGACTCAGCGGGTTTGAGCACAGATACGCAGTATTTT
TRBJ2-1 | TRBD2 | TRBV18 | . | CASSPDGTTEQFF | TGTGCCAGCTCACCAGATGGGACTACTGAGCAGTTCTTC
TRBJ2-5 | TRBD2 | TRBV7-2 | once | CASSPRTSGSGETQYF | TGTGCCAGCAGCCCCCGGACTAGCGGGAGTGGGGAGACCCAGTACTTC
TRBJ2-1 | . | TRBV5-4 | once | CASSTTYNEQFF | TGTGCCAGCAGCACAACCTACAATGAGCAGTTCTTC
TRBJ2-5 | . | TRBV27 | . | CASSLEGHPGTQYF | TGTGCCAGCAGTTTAGAGGGTCACCCCGGGACCCAGTACTTC
TRBJ2-1 | TRBD2 | TRBV18 | . | CASSPPLAGGLYNEQFF | TGTGCCAGCTCACCCCCACTAGCGGGAGGATTATACAATGAGCAGTTCTTC
TRBJ2-1 | TRBD2 | TRBV2 | . | CASRGLAGSYNEQFF | TGTGCCAGCAGGGGACTAGCCGGCTCCTACAATGAGCAGTTCTTC
TRBJ1-6 | . | TRBV19 | . | CASSVDSVNSPLHF | TGTGCCAGTAGTGTTGACAGCGTCAATTCACCCCTCCACTTT
TRBJ2-3 | TRBD2 | TRBV6-2/TRBV6-3 | . | CASSRTSGSSRATDTQYF | TGTGCCAGCAGTAGGACTAGCGGGAGTAGTCGTGCCACAGATACGCAGTATTTT
TRBJ2-5 | . | TRBV6-7 | . | CASSYIEARETQYF | TGTGCCAGCAGTTACATTGAAGCGAGGGAGACCCAGTACTTC
TRBJ2-7 | TRBD1 | TRBV27 | . | CASSPGQGITYEQYF | TGTGCCAGCAGTCCCGGACAGGGGATTACCTACGAGCAGTACTTC
TRBJ2-5 | TRBD1 | TRBV30 | . | CAWTLRDRETQYF | TGTGCCTGGACCCTGCGGGACAGGGAGACCCAGTACTTC
TRBJ2-4 | TRBD1 | TRBV10-3 | few | CASGQGLENIQYF | TGTGCCAGCGGACAGGGGTTGGAAAACATTCAGTACTTC
TRBJ2-2 | TRBD2 | TRBV5-8 | . | CASTGLAGGTNTGELFF | TGTGCCAGCACCGGACTAGCGGGAGGCACGAACACCGGGGAGCTGTTTTTT
TRBJ2-7 | TRBD2 | TRBV28 | few | CASSLLSSGRRRQYF | TGTGCCAGCAGTTTATTATCTAGCGGGAGGAGACGGCAGTACTTC
TRBJ1-6 | TRBD1 | TRBV19 | . | CASSIVGQANSPLHF | TGTGCCAGTAGTATCGTGGGACAGGCTAATTCACCCCTCCACTTT
TRBJ2-7 | TRBD1 | TRBV27 | . | CASSLRTGATYEQYF | TGTGCCAGCAGTCTTCGGACAGGGGCAACCTACGAGCAGTACTTC
TRBJ2-1 | . | TRBV4-1 | . | CASSQQRAGYNEQFF | TGCGCCAGCAGCCAGCAACGAGCGGGCTACAATGAGCAGTTCTTC
TRBJ2-3 | . | TRBV29-1 | . | CSVPAPGGTDTQYF | TGCAGCGTCCCTGCCCCAGGGGGGACAGATACGCAGTATTTT
TRBJ2-7 | TRBD1 | TRBV6-6 | . | CASSGQGARYEQYF | TGTGCCAGCAGTGGACAGGGGGCGAGGTACGAGCAGTACTTC
TRBJ1-5 | TRBD1 | TRBV7-2 | few | CASSRDRGSSQHF | TGTGCCAGCAGCCGGGACAGGGGGAGCTCCCAGCATTTT
TRBJ1-1 | . | TRBV14 | once | CASSHLVSGWSRGRDTEAFF | TGTGCCAGCAGCCATCTCGTATCCGGGTGGAGTCGGGGTCGGGACACTGAAGCTTTCTTT
TRBJ1-1 | TRBD1 | TRBV28 | . | CASSPQDRATEAFF | TGTGCCAGCAGTCCCCAGGACAGGGCGACTGAAGCTTTCTTT
TRBJ1-2 | . | TRBV5-1 | . | CASSFEPGNNYGYTF | TGCGCCAGCAGCTTTGAGCCAGGGAACAACTATGGCTACACCTTC
TRBJ2-1 | . | TRBV9 | . | CASSVGAGHNEQFF | TGTGCCAGCAGCGTAGGGGCAGGCCACAATGAGCAGTTCTTC
TRBJ2-7 | TRBD1 | TRBV5-1 | . | CASSPAPSDRGYEQYF | TGCGCCAGCAGCCCTGCCCCTTCGGACAGGGGGTACGAGCAGTACTTC
TRBJ2-3 | TRBD2 | TRBV7-3 | few | CASSLAGRTDTQYF | TGTGCCAGCAGTCTAGCGGGGCGCACAGATACGCAGTATTTT
TRBJ1-1 | TRBD1 | TRBV19 | . | CASSRVPGQTRNTEAFF | TGTGCCAGTAGTAGGGTTCCGGGACAGACTCGAAACACTGAAGCTTTCTTT
TRBJ2-5 | TRBD2 | TRBV12-3/TRBV12-4 | . | CASSLAAQETQYF | TGTGCCAGCAGCCTAGCGGCCCAAGAGACCCAGTACTTC
TRBJ2-1 | . | TRBV27 | once | CASSLSSYNEQFF | TGTGCCAGCAGCCTGAGCTCCTACAATGAGCAGTTCTTC
TRBJ2-6 | . | TRBV30 | . | CAWSGTGFSGANVLTF | TGTGCCTGGAGCGGAACAGGATTCTCTGGGGCCAACGTCCTGACTTTC
TRBJ1-5 | . | TRBV24-1 | . | CATSDTRKDRNQPQHF | TGTGCCACCAGTGACACTAGGAAGGACAGAAATCAGCCCCAGCATTTT
TRBJ2-7 | . | TRBV4-3 | . | CASSQDSPEQYF | TGCGCCAGCAGCCAAGACTCCCCCGAGCAGTACTTC
TRBJ1-2 | TRBD1 | TRBV7-9 | . | CASSSGQGHGYTF | TGTGCCAGCAGCTCGGGACAGGGGCATGGCTACACCTTC
TRBJ2-2 | TRBD1 | TRBV5-1 | . | CASSLEGARTGELFF | TGCGCCAGCAGCTTGGAGGGGGCGCGGACCGGGGAGCTGTTTTTT
TRBJ2-2 | TRBD2 | TRBV14 | . | CASSQVGRLAGYTGELFF | TGTGCCAGCAGCCAAGTCGGAAGACTAGCGGGCTACACCGGGGAGCTGTTTTTT
TRBJ1-1 | . | TRBV19 | . | CASSIETDTEAFF | TGTGCCAGTAGTATAGAAACGGACACTGAAGCTTTCTTT
TRBJ1-5 | . | TRBV5-4 | . | CASSLGGRQPQHF | TGTGCCAGCAGCTTGGGGGGCCGTCAGCCCCAGCATTTT
TRBJ2-7 | TRBD1 | TRBV27 | . | CARERTGAPRYEQYF | TGTGCCAGAGAACGAACAGGGGCGCCGCGCTACGAGCAGTACTTC
TRBJ2-1 | TRBD2 | TRBV15 | few | CATSRTTSGRGTYNEQFF | TGTGCCACCAGCCGCACGACTAGCGGGAGGGGGACCTACAATGAGCAGTTCTTC
TRBJ2-7 | TRBD1 | TRBV19 | . | CASRRQGSYEQYF | TGTGCCAGTAGACGACAGGGCTCCTACGAGCAGTACTTC
TRBJ2-1 | TRBD1 | TRBV5-4 | . | CASSLESRGGTGYNEQFF | TGTGCCAGCAGCTTGGAGTCCCGAGGCGGGACAGGCTACAATGAGCAGTTCTTC
TRBJ1-1 | . | TRBV27 | few | CASSRDSARKTEAFF | TGTGCCAGCAGTCGAGACAGTGCTAGAAAGACTGAAGCTTTCTTT
TRBJ1-4 | TRBD1 | TRBV7-9 | . | CASSLGTGGEKLFF | TGTGCCAGCAGCTTAGGGACAGGGGGTGAAAAACTGTTTTTT